Listed below are T cell receptor beta chains from one sample, sequenced in a study of vaccination and CD4 T cells after COVID-19. These TCRs' antigens remain unknown. From the PCR reads, TCRdb called clonotypes with MiXCR, one entry per CDR3 protein. The repertoire includes roughly 7,600 distinct CDR3 sequences, around 20% of them detected once, and about 22% sits in the top ten. The sample was CD4+ T cells from blood, cultured in vitro, taken after SARS-CoV-2 vaccination. These TCRs come from a human donor who had recovered from COVID-19. Both conserved end residues are part of each CDR3. Each record gives: D gene, J gene, V gene, clone size, CDR3 protein, CDR3 DNA. D genes are given only for firm matches. Where a row states a size, it is once, few, many or the class of an expanded clone; other rows omit it.

D gene: -; J gene: TRBJ2-2; V gene: TRBV28; clone size: few; CDR3 protein: CASRGGGNTGELFF; CDR3 DNA: TGTGCCAGCAGAGGAGGGGGGAACACCGGGGAGCTGTTTTTT
D gene: TRBD1; J gene: TRBJ2-7; V gene: TRBV6-1; clone size: medium-sized; CDR3 protein: CASSDPGQARGKQYF; CDR3 DNA: TGTGCCAGCAGTGACCCGGGACAGGCCCGGGGGAAGCAGTACTTC
D gene: TRBD2; J gene: TRBJ2-5; V gene: TRBV6-1; clone size: medium-sized; CDR3 protein: CASSPPITSGEYQETQYF; CDR3 DNA: TGTGCCAGCAGCCCCCCAATCACTAGCGGGGAGTACCAAGAGACCCAGTACTTC
D gene: -; J gene: TRBJ1-1; V gene: TRBV28; clone size: -; CDR3 protein: CASRGVAGVMNTEAFF; CDR3 DNA: TGTGCCAGCCGGGGAGTCGCGGGGGTCATGAACACTGAAGCTTTCTTT
D gene: -; J gene: TRBJ1-1; V gene: TRBV7-8; clone size: medium-sized; CDR3 protein: CASSLWGTEAFF; CDR3 DNA: TGTGCCAGCAGCTTATGGGGCACTGAAGCTTTCTTT
D gene: TRBD1; J gene: TRBJ2-7; V gene: TRBV20-1; clone size: medium-sized; CDR3 protein: CSAREPGQGTDEQYF; CDR3 DNA: TGCAGTGCTAGAGAACCGGGACAGGGTACCGACGAGCAGTACTTC
D gene: TRBD1; J gene: TRBJ2-5; V gene: TRBV5-1; clone size: few; CDR3 protein: CASSSQGQETQYF; CDR3 DNA: TGCGCCAGCAGCTCACAGGGGCAAGAGACCCAGTACTTC
D gene: -; J gene: TRBJ1-3; V gene: TRBV25-1; clone size: -; CDR3 protein: CASSEWSGSGNTIYF; CDR3 DNA: TGTGCCAGCAGTGAATGGAGCGGCTCTGGAAACACCATATATTTT
D gene: -; J gene: TRBJ2-7; V gene: TRBV10-3; clone size: -; CDR3 protein: CAISAEQVGRAYEQYF; CDR3 DNA: TGTGCCATCAGTGCGGAACAGGTGGGGCGCGCCTACGAGCAGTACTTC
D gene: TRBD1; J gene: TRBJ1-2; V gene: TRBV7-9; clone size: -; CDR3 protein: CASSLRGTGGSPGHYGYTF; CDR3 DNA: TGTGCCAGCAGCTTACGAGGGACAGGGGGCTCCCCAGGGCACTATGGCTACACCTTC
D gene: -; J gene: TRBJ1-6; V gene: TRBV4-2; clone size: few; CDR3 protein: CASSQDPQGFGAPLHF; CDR3 DNA: TGTGCCAGCAGCCAAGATCCCCAGGGGTTTGGGGCACCCCTCCACTTT
D gene: -; J gene: TRBJ2-1; V gene: TRBV6-5; clone size: -; CDR3 protein: CASSYRGAKSSYNEQFF; CDR3 DNA: TGTGCCAGCAGTTACAGGGGGGCCAAGAGCTCCTACAATGAGCAGTTCTTC
D gene: TRBD2; J gene: TRBJ2-7; V gene: TRBV6-5; clone size: -; CDR3 protein: CASSYNPVFAGGADEQYF; CDR3 DNA: TGTGCCAGCAGTTACAACCCAGTCTTTGCGGGGGGAGCTGACGAGCAGTACTTC
D gene: -; J gene: TRBJ2-7; V gene: TRBV7-2; clone size: medium-sized; CDR3 protein: CASSWGKQSYEQYF; CDR3 DNA: TGTGCCAGCAGCTGGGGGAAACAGTCCTACGAGCAGTACTTC
D gene: -; J gene: TRBJ1-1; V gene: TRBV27; clone size: -; CDR3 protein: CARSKRLNTEAFF; CDR3 DNA: TGTGCCAGGTCCAAGAGACTGAACACTGAAGCTTTCTTT
D gene: -; J gene: TRBJ2-1; V gene: TRBV7-6; clone size: medium-sized; CDR3 protein: CASSLASGEQFF; CDR3 DNA: TGTGCCAGCAGCTTAGCGTCGGGCGAGCAGTTCTTC
D gene: -; J gene: TRBJ2-1; V gene: TRBV20-1; clone size: few; CDR3 protein: CSASRGYNEQFF; CDR3 DNA: TGCAGTGCTAGTAGAGGATACAATGAGCAGTTCTTC
D gene: TRBD2; J gene: TRBJ2-5; V gene: TRBV28; clone size: medium-sized; CDR3 protein: CASSLFTSGTTLRETQYF; CDR3 DNA: TGTGCCAGCAGTTTATTCACTAGCGGGACCACCCTCCGAGAGACCCAGTACTTC
D gene: TRBD1; J gene: TRBJ1-2; V gene: TRBV5-6; clone size: -; CDR3 protein: CASSRFGDRDYGYTF; CDR3 DNA: TGTGCCAGCAGCCGCTTCGGGGACAGGGACTATGGCTACACCTTC
D gene: TRBD1; J gene: TRBJ2-5; V gene: TRBV2; clone size: medium-sized; CDR3 protein: CASRSGTGGETQYF; CDR3 DNA: TGTGCCAGCCGGTCCGGGACAGGGGGGGAGACCCAGTACTTC
D gene: -; J gene: TRBJ2-5; V gene: TRBV2; clone size: medium-sized; CDR3 protein: CASRPEETQYF; CDR3 DNA: TGTGCCAGCAGACCCGAAGAGACCCAGTACTTC
D gene: TRBD1; J gene: TRBJ1-1; V gene: TRBV29-1; clone size: few; CDR3 protein: CSVPDRGSNTEAFF; CDR3 DNA: TGCAGCGTCCCGGACAGGGGATCGAACACTGAAGCTTTCTTT
D gene: -; J gene: TRBJ2-1; V gene: TRBV5-4; clone size: -; CDR3 protein: CASRSGVAYNEQFF; CDR3 DNA: TGTGCCAGCCGCTCAGGGGTGGCCTACAATGAGCAGTTCTTC
D gene: -; J gene: TRBJ2-2; V gene: TRBV7-2; clone size: -; CDR3 protein: CASSLRSGNTGELFF; CDR3 DNA: TGTGCCAGCAGCTTAAGGTCGGGGAACACCGGGGAGCTGTTTTTT
D gene: -; J gene: TRBJ1-1; V gene: TRBV11-3; clone size: few; CDR3 protein: CASSLVGGTEAFF; CDR3 DNA: TGTGCCAGCAGCTTAGTGGGGGGCACTGAAGCTTTCTTT
D gene: -; J gene: TRBJ2-5; V gene: TRBV6-5; clone size: few; CDR3 protein: CASSYERRAMTETQYF; CDR3 DNA: TGTGCCAGCAGTTACGAGCGCAGGGCAATGACAGAGACCCAGTACTTC
D gene: -; J gene: TRBJ1-3; V gene: TRBV6-1; clone size: -; CDR3 protein: CASSHRADPGNTIYF; CDR3 DNA: TGTGCCAGCAGCCACCGGGCAGATCCTGGAAACACCATATATTTT
D gene: TRBD2; J gene: TRBJ2-5; V gene: TRBV20-1; clone size: few; CDR3 protein: CSARASSGGQETQYF; CDR3 DNA: TGCAGTGCTAGGGCATCTAGCGGGGGCCAAGAGACCCAGTACTTC
D gene: TRBD1; J gene: TRBJ1-5; V gene: TRBV7-6; clone size: medium-sized; CDR3 protein: CASSGQDRAGEPQHF; CDR3 DNA: TGTGCCAGCAGCGGTCAAGACAGGGCAGGGGAGCCCCAGCATTTT
D gene: -; J gene: TRBJ1-2; V gene: TRBV6-1; clone size: few; CDR3 protein: CASSEDRLSYGYTF; CDR3 DNA: TGTGCCAGCAGTGAAGACCGCCTCTCCTATGGCTACACCTTC
D gene: TRBD1; J gene: TRBJ2-7; V gene: TRBV5-1; clone size: -; CDR3 protein: CASSRDRDYEQYF; CDR3 DNA: TGCGCCAGCAGCCGGGACAGAGATTACGAGCAGTACTTC
D gene: -; J gene: TRBJ2-7; V gene: TRBV4-2; clone size: -; CDR3 protein: CASSQARGLRGDEQYF; CDR3 DNA: TGTGCCAGCAGCCAAGCACGGGGCCTTAGGGGTGACGAGCAGTACTTC
D gene: TRBD1; J gene: TRBJ2-1; V gene: TRBV20-1; clone size: medium-sized; CDR3 protein: CSATTPGQGAVEQFF; CDR3 DNA: TGCAGTGCTACCACCCCGGGACAGGGGGCAGTTGAGCAGTTCTTC
D gene: -; J gene: TRBJ2-7; V gene: TRBV27; clone size: -; CDR3 protein: CASSLSRQGSQYF; CDR3 DNA: TGTGCCAGCAGTTTATCGAGGCAGGGGAGCCAGTACTTC
D gene: -; J gene: TRBJ2-2; V gene: TRBV27; clone size: -; CDR3 protein: CASRRTGTYTGELFF; CDR3 DNA: TGTGCCAGCAGACGTACAGGGACATACACCGGGGAGCTGTTTTTT
D gene: TRBD2; J gene: TRBJ2-6; V gene: TRBV12-3/TRBV12-4; clone size: -; CDR3 protein: CASSTSGGYSGLTSGANVLTF; CDR3 DNA: TGTGCCAGCAGTACGAGCGGGGGTTACTCCGGCCTTACCTCTGGGGCCAACGTCCTGACTTTC
D gene: TRBD1; J gene: TRBJ1-1; V gene: TRBV20-1; clone size: medium-sized; CDR3 protein: CSGSTGVETEAFF; CDR3 DNA: TGCAGTGGGTCAACAGGGGTGGAGACTGAAGCTTTCTTT
D gene: -; J gene: TRBJ2-5; V gene: TRBV7-2; clone size: medium-sized; CDR3 protein: CASSLARETQYF; CDR3 DNA: TGTGCCAGCAGCTTAGCAAGAGAGACCCAGTACTTC
D gene: -; J gene: TRBJ2-2; V gene: TRBV20-1; clone size: -; CDR3 protein: CSAFGDGGSDTGELFF; CDR3 DNA: TGCAGTGCTTTTGGAGACGGGGGATCGGACACCGGGGAGCTGTTTTTT
D gene: TRBD2; J gene: TRBJ2-7; V gene: TRBV25-1; clone size: medium-sized; CDR3 protein: CASSRTSGSYEQYF; CDR3 DNA: TGTGCCAGCAGTCGTACTAGCGGCTCCTACGAGCAGTACTTC
D gene: TRBD2; J gene: TRBJ2-5; V gene: TRBV28; clone size: medium-sized; CDR3 protein: CASSPLSGLAAGAQETQYF; CDR3 DNA: TGTGCCAGCAGTCCGCTATCCGGACTAGCGGCGGGGGCCCAAGAGACCCAGTACTTC
D gene: -; J gene: TRBJ1-1; V gene: TRBV28; clone size: few; CDR3 protein: CASPGRGLNTEAFF; CDR3 DNA: TGTGCCAGCCCTGGAAGGGGCTTGAACACTGAAGCTTTCTTT
D gene: TRBD2; J gene: TRBJ2-3; V gene: TRBV6-1; clone size: few; CDR3 protein: CASGRGGGGTDTQYF; CDR3 DNA: TGTGCCAGCGGAAGGGGCGGGGGAGGCACAGATACGCAGTATTTT
D gene: -; J gene: TRBJ1-1; V gene: TRBV24-1; clone size: -; CDR3 protein: CATSAAMNTEAFF; CDR3 DNA: TGTGCCACCAGCGCGGCTATGAACACTGAAGCTTTCTTT
D gene: -; J gene: TRBJ2-3; V gene: TRBV10-1; clone size: -; CDR3 protein: CASSEVQGERLSTDTQYF; CDR3 DNA: TGCGCCAGCAGTGAGGTACAGGGCGAACGCCTCAGCACAGATACGCAGTATTTT
D gene: -; J gene: TRBJ1-1; V gene: TRBV10-3; clone size: -; CDR3 protein: CAISEGSVTEAFF; CDR3 DNA: TGTGCCATCAGTGAGGGGTCGGTAACGGAAGCTTTCTTT
D gene: -; J gene: TRBJ1-2; V gene: TRBV27; clone size: medium-sized; CDR3 protein: CASRHRDNYGYTF; CDR3 DNA: TGTGCCAGCAGACACAGGGATAACTATGGCTACACCTTC